In this sample, the clone carrying this T cell receptor (beta chain) turned up once. The antigen is unknown. Donors likely had unrecorded immune exposures despite being nominally healthy when sampled. The data stem from a study of cytomegalovirus exposure and HLA in healthy donors. General study findings and limits: Segments of the TCR beta V type were, in most cases, productive about 90% or about 30% of the time in an earlier analysis. CMV antigen specificity of a few CMV-associated chains was confirmed in vitro. Later analysis reportedly placed an Asian-associated ancestry cluster below the roughly 680-donor mean in N-insertions.

PCR used 60 Vbeta primers and 13 Jbeta primers. Profiled with immunoSEQ multiplex PCR; TCRdb holds only in-frame clones, not every one. This table holds about 100,000 clones, less than 80% found once. The clonotype comes from a man between 25 and 39 years old in good health and CMV-seropositive. Sample: PBMCs.

As DNA, the CDR3 is TGTGCCAGCAGCCTATACCCTAACTATGGCTACACCTTC. This gives the protein CASSLYPNYGYTF. The V call is TRBV6-5, the J call TRBJ1-2; D remains ambiguous. The CDR3 length is 13 residues. Deletions cut 6 bases from V and 0 bases from J, with 8 bases between. CDR1 and CDR2 from the germline V gene are MNHEY and SVGAGI.